The 18 T cell receptor beta chains in this list originate from one sample, sequenced in a study of T cell changes during pregnancy in multiple sclerosis. Data came from immunoSEQ multiplex PCR; TCRdb stores just in-frame clones and leaves some out. The sample comprises over 80,000 clones, 90% of which are singletons, and just over 0.75% rests with the top ten. Sequencing used peripheral blood, obtained in the second trimester of pregnancy. The receptors were sampled from a female donor in good health, enrolled as a control in a pregnancy study.

The V call is TRBV6-4, the J call TRBJ1-5; 11 bases agree with TRBD1. With 3 bases clipped from V and 4 bases from J, the junction kept 5 bases outside the gene matches. The CDR3 spans 16 residues. Germline CDR1 reads MRHNA; CDR2 reads SNTAGT. CDR3 loop: CASSDTGTGGNQPQHF. CDR3 in DNA: TGTGCCAGCAGTGATACCGGGACAGGGGGTAATCAGCCCCAGCATTTT.

The rearrangement uses TRBV11-3 and TRBJ2-1, with 8 bases identical to TRBD1. V lost 4 bases, J lost 1 base, and 3 bases stayed unmatched. Germline V CDR1 and CDR2: SGHNT, YENEEA. This CDR3 has 15 amino acids. CDR3 residues: CASSSGQGSYNEQFF. Here the CDR3 DNA reads TGTGCCAGCAGCTCCGGACAGGGTTCCTACAATGAGCAGTTCTTC. The variable domain in full, with the rest retrieved from reference TRBV11-3 and TRBJ2-1, is EAGVVQSPRYKIIEKKQPVAFWCNPISGHNTLYWYLQNLGQGPELLIRYENEEAVDDSQLPKDRFSAERLKGVDSTLKIQPAELGDSAVYLCASSSGQGSYNEQFFGPGTRLTVL.

The chain is built from TRBV21-1 and TRBJ1-1; TRBD1, the table's D call, was not compared with the DNA. TRBV21-1 constitutes a pseudogene. The CDR3 is made up of 17 amino acids. CDR3 sequence: CASSKEVLQGRNTEAFF. CDR3 sequence (DNA): TGTGCCAGCAGCAAAGAAGTGCTGCAGGGGAGGAACACTGAAGCTTTCTTT.

The chain links TRBV6-6 to TRBJ1-4, with 9 bases that match TRBD1. V was pared by 8 bases and J by 7 bases, with 2 bases of the junction left unmatched. The germline CDR1 and CDR2 sequences are MNHNY and SVGAGI (reference sequence). The CDR3 covers 12 residues. The CDR3 DNA reads TGTGCCAGCCGACAGGGGGGTGAAAAACTGTTTTTT. Translating it yields CASRQGGEKLFF.

V is TRBV6-1 and J is TRBJ1-3, with D maybe TRBD1 (6 bases). Trimming left V 6 bases short and J 4 bases short, with 13 bases between. The CDR3 totals 14 residues. CDR1 is MNHNS, CDR2 SASEGT, per germline. In DNA form, the CDR3 reads TGTGCCAGCAGATCCACAGGGATGGGAAACACCATATATTTT. Translation: CASRSTGMGNTIYF.

The V and J genes are TRBV15 and TRBJ2-1; 10 bases fit TRBD2. V lost 11 bases, J lost 4 bases, and 5 bases stayed unmatched. The V gene's germline CDR1 is LNHNV and CDR2 YYDKDF (reference sequence). The CDR3 is made up of 13 amino acids. The CDR3 region has the DNA TGTGCCGACACTAGCGGGGCTTACAATGAGCAGTTCTTC. Its translation is CADTSGAYNEQFF.

The genes are TRBV27 and TRBJ1-6; tentative D call: TRBD1 (6 bases). Per the germline V gene, CDR1 is MNHEY and CDR2 is SMNVEV (reference sequence). V shed 5 bases and J shed 5 bases, with 10 bases lying between them. This CDR3 region has 14 residues. CDR3 loop: CASSKYRDNSPLHF. The CDR3 DNA sequence: TGTGCCAGCAGTAAGTACAGGGATAATTCACCCCTCCACTTT.

The CDR3: CASSMGLAGMFEQFF. CDR3 in DNA: TGTGCCAGTAGTATGGGACTAGCGGGGATGTTTGAGCAGTTCTTC. The genes are TRBV19 and TRBJ2-1; 13 positions match TRBD2. V lost 3 bases and J lost 9; bases outside the gene matches: 5. This CDR3 region has 15 residues. Per germline, CDR1 LNHDA and CDR2 SQIVND (reference sequence).

The rearrangement joins TRBV2 to TRBJ2-3, with 10 bases identical to TRBD1. V dropped 6 bases and J dropped 1; count of bases not matched to a gene: 1. Germline V CDR1 and CDR2: SNHLY, FYNNEI. This CDR3 comprises 14 residues. The CDR3 region has the DNA TGTGCCAGCAGGGGGACAGGGGGCACAGATACGCAGTATTTT. Residues: CASRGTGGTDTQYF.

This chain uses TRBV5-1 with TRBJ1-4, with 7 bases fitting TRBD1. The CDR3 has 15 residues. Germline lookup yields CDR1 SGHRS and CDR2 YFSETQ. The junction had 8 bases not matched to a gene; V was cut back by 4 bases and J by 5 bases. The CDR3 bases are TGCGCCAGCAGCCTGATGACAGGGACCAATGAAAAACTGTTTTTT. It is translated as CASSLMTGTNEKLFF.

The chain combines TRBV11-2 with TRBJ1-5; D unclear. Looked up from germline, CDR1 is SGHAT and CDR2 is FQNNGV. The V and J ends lost 1 base and 7 bases respectively, with 8 bases between them. This CDR3 is 13 amino acids long. The CDR3 DNA is TGTGCCAGCAGCTTAGTCCCCTTCCAGCCCCAGCATTTT. Protein sequence: CASSLVPFQPQHF.

The chain couples TRBV7-2 to TRBJ2-1; perhaps TRBD2 as D (6 bases). Germline assignment: CDR1 SGHTA and CDR2 FQGNSA. V was cut by 4 bases and J by 0 bases, with 13 bases left in between. The CDR3 has 16 residues. CDR3 in amino acids: CASSSGLGGSYNEQFF. The CDR3 DNA reads as TGTGCCAGCAGCTCTGGACTGGGGGGCTCCTACAATGAGCAGTTCTTC.

The chain has TRBV7-2 and TRBJ1-2; tentatively, D is TRBD1 (5 bases). Trimming removed 1 base from V and 4 bases from J, with 13 bases in between. From germline, CDR1 is SGHTA and CDR2 FQGNSA. The CDR3 covers 15 residues. The CDR3 DNA reads TGTGCCAGCAGCTTAGGTCATACGGGGGGCTATGGCTACACCTTC. Translated, it gives CASSLGHTGGYGYTF.

The chain is built from TRBV6-5 and TRBJ1-1; the D gene is possibly TRBD1 (5 bases). CDR3 size: 14 residues. V gave up 7 bases and J gave up 6 bases, with 18 bases separating them. Per the germline V gene, CDR1 is MNHEY and CDR2 is SVGAGI. The CDR3, as DNA: TGTGCCAGCACTCTTACGGGGGGGTTCGCTGAAGCTTTCTTT. It specifies CASTLTGGFAEAFF.

The CDR3 DNA reads as TGTGCCAGCAGTTACTCGAATCCTGCGGGCTACAATGAGCAGTTCTTC. Its protein product is CASSYSNPAGYNEQFF. This chain joins TRBV6-5 and TRBJ2-1; possible D gene TRBD2, 5 bases. The CDR3 covers 16 residues. The V end lost 0 bases, the J end lost 3 bases, and 12 bases lay between the germline ends. Germline V gene sequence: CDR1 MNHEY, CDR2 SVGAGI.

The V call is TRBV5-1, the J call TRBJ2-3; 8 nucleotides align to TRBD2. V dropped 3 bases and J dropped 3; count of bases not matched to a gene: 12. The germline gives CDR1 SGHRS, CDR2 YFSETQ. This CDR3 contains 17 residues. The CDR3 here is CASSSPAVSGNTDTQYF. The CDR3 DNA reads as TGCGCCAGCAGCTCGCCCGCGGTTAGCGGGAATACAGATACGCAGTATTTT.

This chain connects TRBV7-9 to TRBJ1-2; TRBD1 is a possible D gene (5 bases). The V gene lost 1 base and the J gene lost 2 bases, with 14 bases spanning the gap. The CDR3 spans 16 residues. Germline lookup yields CDR1 SEHNR and CDR2 FQNEAQ (reference sequence). The CDR3 loop reads CASSLDPGRVNYGYTF. In DNA form, the CDR3 reads TGTGCCAGCAGCTTAGATCCAGGGAGGGTCAACTATGGCTACACCTTC.

This rearrangement joins TRBV6-6 to TRBJ2-2, with a possible D match to TRBD1 (6 bases). Germline V gene sequence: CDR1 MNHNY, CDR2 SVGAGI (reference sequence). The CDR3 runs 14 residues. Deletions cut 0 bases from V and 6 bases from J, with 8 bases between. CDR3 nucleotides: TGTGCCAGCAGTTACTCGAAGGGGGCCGGGGAGCTGTTTTTT. Its protein is CASSYSKGAGELFF.